The clone carrying this T cell receptor beta chain turned up a few times. These data originate in a study of identical twins. The CDR3 contains 18 residues. Germline CDR1 is LGHDT and CDR2 is YNNKEL (reference sequence). V lost 0 bases and J 0 bases, leaving 15 bases between the germline ends. TCRdb reanalysed the 5' RACE reads using MiXCR and keeps one entry per CDR3 protein. The table shows 350,000 or so distinct CDR3 sequences, with 9% to 15% occurring only once. These data were likewise used in another study, on yellow fever vaccine responses in identical twins.

The chain joins TRBV3-1 to TRBJ2-1; weak D call: TRBD2 (5 bases). Sequences were obtained from CD8+ T cells sorted from blood. The TCR originated in a woman aged 18 to 35 in good health. CDR3 nucleotides: TGTGCCAGCAGCCAAGAGGAAATGGCGGGCAGCTCCTACAATGAGCAGTTCTTC. Translation: CASSQEEMAGSSYNEQFF.